These T cell receptor beta chains were read from a single sample in a study of vaccination and CD4 T cells after COVID-19. Antigen specificity for these receptors is unknown. MiXCR, run by TCRdb on the PCR reads, gives a single entry per CDR3 protein. The sample lists about 14,000 distinct CDR3 sequences; around 53% were seen once. The sample taken for sequencing was CD4+ T cells from blood, cultured in vitro. These receptors all stem from a human donor who had recovered from COVID-19. CDR3s include the opening cysteine and the closing phenylalanine or tryptophan. The D gene is left open where the match is weak. Clone size appears in some rows only: once, few, many, or a class for an expanded clone.

J gene: TRBJ2-7
D gene: -
V gene: TRBV28
clone size: -
CDR3 DNA: TGTGCCAGCAGAGCCACAGACACTGTTGCCCGCGAGCAGTACTTC
CDR3 protein: CASRATDTVAREQYF

J gene: TRBJ1-2
D gene: -
V gene: TRBV20-1
clone size: -
CDR3 DNA: TGCAGTGCTAGGCCGCGACAGAGGTTTAACTATGGCTACACCTTC
CDR3 protein: CSARPRQRFNYGYTF

J gene: TRBJ2-1
D gene: -
V gene: TRBV9
clone size: -
CDR3 DNA: TGTGCCAGCAGCGCCAGACTAGTGGATGAGCAGTTCTTC
CDR3 protein: CASSARLVDEQFF

J gene: TRBJ2-3
D gene: -
V gene: TRBV20-1
clone size: few
CDR3 DNA: TGCAGTGCTAGCGGGAGCGCAGATACGCAGTATTTT
CDR3 protein: CSASGSADTQYF

J gene: TRBJ1-2
D gene: -
V gene: TRBV12-3/TRBV12-4
clone size: -
CDR3 DNA: TGTGCCAGCAGAAAGGACAGCGACTATGGCTACACCTTC
CDR3 protein: CASRKDSDYGYTF

J gene: TRBJ1-2
D gene: TRBD1
V gene: TRBV20-1
clone size: -
CDR3 DNA: TGCAGTGCTAGGGGACGGTTGACAGGGGGGAATTATGGCTACACCTTC
CDR3 protein: CSARGRLTGGNYGYTF

J gene: TRBJ2-3
D gene: -
V gene: TRBV20-1
clone size: -
CDR3 DNA: TGCAGTGCTCCGCGACTAGTCCAAGGCACAGATACGCAGTATTTT
CDR3 protein: CSAPRLVQGTDTQYF

J gene: TRBJ2-1
D gene: TRBD1
V gene: TRBV6-4
clone size: few
CDR3 DNA: TGTGCCAGCAGTGACGGACAGGGCTCCTACAATGAGCAGTTCTTC
CDR3 protein: CASSDGQGSYNEQFF

J gene: TRBJ2-7
D gene: -
V gene: TRBV2
clone size: few
CDR3 DNA: TGTGCCAGCAACCTCGGGAGCGGGTACGAGCAGTACTTC
CDR3 protein: CASNLGSGYEQYF

J gene: TRBJ1-2
D gene: TRBD1
V gene: TRBV30
clone size: once
CDR3 DNA: TGTGCCTGGAGTGCCGGGACAGGCAATGGCTACACCTTC
CDR3 protein: CAWSAGTGNGYTF

J gene: TRBJ2-2
D gene: -
V gene: TRBV6-1
clone size: few
CDR3 DNA: TGTGCCAGCAGTGTCCAGACAGGGACTAACACCGGGGAGCTGTTTTTT
CDR3 protein: CASSVQTGTNTGELFF

J gene: TRBJ2-7
D gene: TRBD2
V gene: TRBV30
clone size: -
CDR3 DNA: TGTGCCTGGAGTGGTTATGGGGGGGTGAACGAGCAGTACTTC
CDR3 protein: CAWSGYGGVNEQYF

J gene: TRBJ2-3
D gene: TRBD2
V gene: TRBV27
clone size: -
CDR3 DNA: TGTGCCAGCAGTTGGGGCGGGAGGGGGGCAGATACGCAGTATTTT
CDR3 protein: CASSWGGRGADTQYF

J gene: TRBJ1-1
D gene: -
V gene: TRBV20-1
clone size: -
CDR3 DNA: TGCAGTGCCCTTGGAAGGGGGGAGGAAGCTTTCTTT
CDR3 protein: CSALGRGEEAFF

J gene: TRBJ1-5
D gene: -
V gene: TRBV2
clone size: few
CDR3 DNA: TGTGCCAGCAGTGAAATGACAGAGAATCAGCCCCAGCATTTT
CDR3 protein: CASSEMTENQPQHF

J gene: TRBJ2-2
D gene: -
V gene: TRBV28
clone size: -
CDR3 DNA: TGTGCCAGCAGCCCGGGGACCTACACCGGGGAGCTGTTTTTT
CDR3 protein: CASSPGTYTGELFF

J gene: TRBJ2-7
D gene: TRBD2
V gene: TRBV27
clone size: -
CDR3 DNA: TGTGCCAGCAGTTTATCGATTAGCGGGTACGAGCAGTACTTC
CDR3 protein: CASSLSISGYEQYF

J gene: TRBJ2-2
D gene: -
V gene: TRBV6-4
clone size: -
CDR3 DNA: TGTGCCAGCAGTGGGGGGAACACCGGGGAGCTGTTTTTT
CDR3 protein: CASSGGNTGELFF

J gene: TRBJ1-5
D gene: -
V gene: TRBV6-5
clone size: few
CDR3 DNA: TGTGCCAGCAGTTCACAGGGTGGCAATCAGCCCCAGCATTTT
CDR3 protein: CASSSQGGNQPQHF

J gene: TRBJ2-2
D gene: -
V gene: TRBV6-2/TRBV6-3
clone size: -
CDR3 DNA: TGTGCCAGCAACTATATCGGGGGCTCCGGATGGGGAACCGGGGAGCTGTTTTTT
CDR3 protein: CASNYIGGSGWGTGELFF

J gene: TRBJ2-5
D gene: -
V gene: TRBV2
clone size: -
CDR3 DNA: TGTGCCAGCCTGAATTGGGAATGGTCGGGAGAGACCCAGTACTTC
CDR3 protein: CASLNWEWSGETQYF

J gene: TRBJ2-2
D gene: -
V gene: TRBV6-4
clone size: -
CDR3 DNA: TGTGCCAGCAGTAGCGGGAACACCGGGGAGCTGTTTTTT
CDR3 protein: CASSSGNTGELFF

J gene: TRBJ2-5
D gene: -
V gene: TRBV7-6
clone size: -
CDR3 DNA: TGTGCCAGCAGCTTATGGAGGGAGACCCAGTACTTC
CDR3 protein: CASSLWRETQYF

J gene: TRBJ1-5
D gene: -
V gene: TRBV7-8
clone size: -
CDR3 DNA: TGTGCCAGCAGCTTAGTCGGGGGGGGCAATCAGCCCCAGCATTTT
CDR3 protein: CASSLVGGGNQPQHF

J gene: TRBJ1-5
D gene: -
V gene: TRBV5-6
clone size: -
CDR3 DNA: TGTGCCAGCAGAAAAACTCGGGAGAATCAGCCCCAGCATTTT
CDR3 protein: CASRKTRENQPQHF

J gene: TRBJ2-7
D gene: -
V gene: TRBV7-8
clone size: -
CDR3 DNA: TGTGCCAGCAGCTTAGGACAGGTCTACGAGCAGTACTTC
CDR3 protein: CASSLGQVYEQYF

J gene: TRBJ1-1
D gene: -
V gene: TRBV7-3
clone size: -
CDR3 DNA: TGTGCCAGCAGCTTCCTGGGTCCGGCTGGGAACACTGAAGCTTTCTTT
CDR3 protein: CASSFLGPAGNTEAFF

J gene: TRBJ1-1
D gene: TRBD1
V gene: TRBV20-1
clone size: few
CDR3 DNA: TGCAGTGCGAGGGACAGCTTAAACACTGAAGCTTTCTTT
CDR3 protein: CSARDSLNTEAFF

J gene: TRBJ1-1
D gene: -
V gene: TRBV27
clone size: -
CDR3 DNA: TGTGCCAGCAGTTTACCGGGGGCGAACACTGAAGCTTTCTTT
CDR3 protein: CASSLPGANTEAFF

J gene: TRBJ1-5
D gene: -
V gene: TRBV6-5
clone size: -
CDR3 DNA: TGTGCCAGCAGTTACTGGGCAGGAGGTAGCACTTGGAATCAGCCCCAGCATTTT
CDR3 protein: CASSYWAGGSTWNQPQHF